Following are 26 T cell receptor beta chains from one sample sequenced in a study of blood T cells in healthy people across ages. Primed by a sample-barcoded 5' primer and a J-beta primer mix, a second PCR proceeded for about 6 to 12 cycles. Via MiXCR, TCRdb re-called the 5' RACE reads, giving one row per CDR3 protein. The table has 700,000 to 850,000 distinct CDR3 sequences, approximately 53% seen once. Sample: blood. The source of these receptors is a man older than 75 in good health.

The chain is built from TRBV10-3 and TRBJ2-1, with TRBD2 matching over 9 bases. The CDR3 runs to 17 residues. Germline CDR1 ENHRY, CDR2 SYGVKD. V trimming: 0 bases; J trimming: 4 bases; junction bases outside the gene matches: 7. CDR3 in amino acids: CAISESGGRAQYNEQFF. The CDR3 region has the DNA TGTGCCATCAGTGAGTCAGGCGGGAGGGCCCAGTACAATGAGCAGTTCTTC.

This clonotype appeared once. The V call is TRBV20-1, the J call TRBJ2-3; TRBD2 is a possible D gene (6 bases). The CDR3 is 16 amino acids. V shed 6 bases and J shed 3 bases, with 22 bases lying between them. CDR1 and CDR2 (germline): DFQATT, SNEGSKA (reference sequence). This CDR3 is CSATGATTSLTDTQYF. As DNA, the CDR3 is TGCAGTGCAACGGGAGCGACTACCTCTCTTACAGATACGCAGTATTTT.

With regard to this clonotype: With a much larger clone just one base away, this may be a read error. This chain uses TRBV12-3 or TRBV12-4 with TRBJ2-1, with 10 bases identical to TRBD2. Losses at the gene ends were 5 bases for V and 7 bases for J; bases not matched to a gene: 11. The CDR3 length is 16 residues. CDR3 sequence reads: CASSPPGRAGGNEQFF. In nucleotides, the CDR3 is TGTGCCAGCAGTCCACCGGGACGAGCGGGGGGGAATGAGCAGTTCTTC.

This clonotype was seen only a few times. The rearrangement links TRBV3-1 to TRBJ2-3, with 9 bases identical to TRBD1. This CDR3 contains 14 residues. From germline, CDR1 is LGHDT and CDR2 YNNKEL (reference sequence). V shed 4 bases and J 14 bases; nucleotides not matched to a gene: 13. The CDR3 is CASSLKQGARYAYF. CDR3 nucleotide sequence: TGTGCCAGCAGCCTCAAACAGGGGGCTAGATACGCGTATTTT.

The V and J genes are TRBV20-1 and TRBJ2-7, with TRBD2 matching over 11 bases. V was clipped by 4 bases and J by 4 bases; unmatched bases: 9. This CDR3 contains 15 residues. Germline V lookup: CDR1 DFQATT, CDR2 SNEGSKA (reference sequence). Here the CDR3 reads CSATRPLAGVYEQYF. CDR3 bases: TGCAGTGCTACTCGTCCACTAGCGGGAGTGTACGAGCAGTACTTC.

This clonotype was counted between two and nine times. The chain is built from TRBV7-3 and TRBJ2-7, with unresolved D. The CDR3 consists of 15 residues. CDR1 is SGHTA and CDR2 is FQGTGA in the germline V gene. V shed 0 bases and J shed 0 bases, with 9 bases lying between them. The CDR3 DNA sequence: TGTGCCAGCAGCTTAACGCCGGCTAGCTCCTACGAGCAGTACTTC. This gives the protein CASSLTPASSYEQYF.

For this clonotype: The junction differs from germline at one of its ends, possibly a read error. This sequence joins TRBV7-9 and TRBJ2-7, with TRBD2 matching over 13 bases. Germline V lookup: CDR1 SEHNR, CDR2 FQNEAQ (reference sequence). The CDR3 runs 17 residues. CDR3 protein: CASNLGLAGAGTYELYF. CDR3 DNA: TGTGCCAGCAACCTAGGACTAGCGGGAGCGGGGACCTACGAGCTGTACTTC.

The rearrangement uses TRBV5-6 and TRBJ2-1, with TRBD2 identical over 8 bases. V lost 1 base to trimming and J lost 4 bases; unmatched junction nucleotides: 7. Per germline, CDR1 SGHDT and CDR2 YYEEEE. This CDR3 comprises 16 residues. CDR3 region: CASSLPTSGGYNEQFF. The CDR3 DNA follows: TGTGCCAGCAGCTTGCCTACTAGCGGAGGTTACAATGAGCAGTTCTTC.

V usage is TRBV5-1 and J usage is TRBJ2-1; 7 nucleotides align to TRBD1. This CDR3 is 16 amino acids long. V lost 3 bases to trimming and J lost 1 base; unmatched junction nucleotides: 7. From germline, CDR1 is SGHRS and CDR2 YFSETQ. CDR3 coding DNA: TGCGCCAGCAGCTCCGGACAGGACTTATCCTACAATGAGCAGTTCTTC. Residues: CASSSGQDLSYNEQFF.

This clonotype was counted many times. The V gene is TRBV29-1, the J gene TRBJ2-7, with TRBD2 matching 7 bases. V trimming: 1 base; J trimming: 3 bases; junction bases outside the gene matches: 3. Germline V lookup: CDR1 SQVTM, CDR2 ANQGSEA. The CDR3 totals 13 residues. The chain's CDR3 is CSVEAWEGYEQYF. CDR3 nucleotides: TGCAGCGTTGAAGCATGGGAGGGCTACGAGCAGTACTTC.

The chain is built from TRBV2 and TRBJ2-2; possible D gene TRBD1, 5 bases. CDR3 size: 12 residues. The V gene's germline CDR1 is SNHLY and CDR2 FYNNEI. V was clipped by 7 bases and J by 7 bases, with 10 bases between them. The chain's CDR3 is CASNEGVGELFF. The CDR3 DNA reads as TGTGCCAGCAACGAAGGGGTCGGGGAGCTGTTTTTT. Full variable domain (remainder filled in from reference TRBV2 and TRBJ2-2): EPEVTQTPSHQVTQMGQEVILRCVPISNHLYFYWYRQILGQKVEFLVSFYNNEISEKSEIFDDQFSVERPDGSNFTLKIRSTKLEDSAMYFCASNEGVGELFFGEGSRLTVL.

Points on this clonotype: One junction end does not reproduce the germline sequence, and a read error may be involved. The V call is TRBV5-1, the J call TRBJ2-3; the match to TRBD1 covers 7 bases. Germline loops: CDR1 SGHRS, CDR2 YFSETQ. The CDR3 is made up of 19 amino acids. CDR3 sequence: CARSLAVIFSDRSTDTQYF. The CDR3 coding sequence is TGCGCCAGAAGCTTGGCCGTTATCTTCTCGGACAGGAGCACAGATACGCAGTATTTT.

This clonotype was counted ten times or more. The chain links TRBV5-6 to TRBJ2-7; the D gene is possibly TRBD1 (6 bases). V gave up 4 bases and J gave up 2 bases, with 16 bases separating them. CDR3 length: 15 amino acids. Germline-derived CDR1 and CDR2 are SGHDT and YYEEEE. The CDR3 region is CASSQIGQKPYEQYF. CDR3 in DNA: TGTGCCAGCAGCCAGATAGGACAGAAACCCTACGAGCAGTACTTC. The entire variable domain, with the rest obtained from reference TRBV5-6 and TRBJ2-7, is as follows: DAGVTQSPTHLIKTRGQQVTLRCSPKSGHDTVSWYQQALGQGPQFIFQYYEEEERQRGNFPDRFSGHQFPNYSSELNVNALLLGDSALYLCASSQIGQKPYEQYFGPGTRLTVT.

Comment on this clonotype: At one of its ends the junction is not consistent with the germline gene, which may arise from a read error. V and J are TRBV7-7 and TRBJ2-6, with TRBD1 matching over 7 bases. Germline V gives CDR1 SSHAT, CDR2 FNYEAQ (reference sequence). There are 14 residues in the CDR3. The CDR3 DNA sequence: TGTGCTAGCAGCCAGAAAGGACAGGAAGGAGCCCTGACTTTC. Protein sequence: CASSQKGQEGALTF.

This chain connects TRBV5-1 to TRBJ2-1; 10 bases are a match to TRBD2. This CDR3 comprises 15 residues. Germline loops: CDR1 SGHRS, CDR2 YFSETQ. The V segment lost 1 base and the J segment 7 bases; nucleotides outside the gene matches: 5. CDR3 sequence (DNA): TGCGCCAGCAGCTTGTATAGCGGGGGGACTAATGAGCAGTTCTTC. Its translation: CASSLYSGGTNEQFF. Looking up the rest from reference TRBV5-1 and TRBJ2-1 gives the full variable domain: KAGVTQTPRYLIKTRGQQVTLSCSPISGHRSVSWYQQTPGQGLQFLFEYFSETQRNKGNFPGRFSGRQFSNSRSEMNVSTLELGDSALYLCASSLYSGGTNEQFFGPGTRLTVL.

The chain links TRBV10-3 to TRBJ2-2; no reliable D call. The germline V and J ends were trimmed by 6 bases and 1 base, with 9 bases remaining between them. Germline V gene data show CDR1 as ENHRY and CDR2 as SYGVKD. The CDR3 is 14 amino acids. In DNA form, the CDR3 reads TGTGCCATCAGCAAGGACGGGAACACCGGGGAGCTGTTTTTT. As protein: CAISKDGNTGELFF.

To note about this clonotype: With a much larger clone just one base away, this may be a read error. This chain joins TRBV20-1 and TRBJ2-1; tentatively, D is TRBD2 (6 bases). V was cut by 5 bases and J by 4 bases, with 15 bases left in between. Looked up from germline, CDR1 is DFQATT and CDR2 is SNEGSKA (reference sequence). CDR3 size: 14 residues. CDR3 nucleotides: TGCAGTGCTCCTGCCGGGACTCGTTACAATGAGCAGTTCTTC. As protein: CSAPAGTRYNEQFF.

The chain joins TRBV9 to TRBJ2-1, with 7 bases lining up with TRBD1. V dropped 0 bases and J dropped 7; count of bases not matched to a gene: 4. The germline gives CDR1 SGDLS, CDR2 YYNGEE. The CDR3 is made up of 14 amino acids. CDR3 protein: CASSVGGGRNEQFF. DNA of the CDR3: TGTGCCAGCAGCGTAGGAGGGGGCAGGAATGAGCAGTTCTTC.

V usage is TRBV7-3 and J usage is TRBJ2-1, with 8 bases matching TRBD2. In germline, CDR1 is SGHTA, CDR2 FQGTGA. J was trimmed by 4 bases and V by 4 bases; bases with no gene match: 6. The CDR3 has 15 amino acids. The CDR3: CASSSQREKYNEQFF. The CDR3, as DNA: TGTGCCAGCAGCTCACAGCGGGAGAAGTACAATGAGCAGTTCTTC.

A few counts support this clonotype. The chain combines TRBV7-6 with TRBJ2-4; no firm D call. The J call may be in error: the DNA end matches TRBJ2-7 better. Looked up from germline, CDR1 is SGHVS and CDR2 is FNYEAQ. The CDR3 spans 13 residues. The CDR3 DNA sequence: TGTGCCAGCAGCTTTGGCGGTGCCTACGAGCAGTACTTC. Translation gives CASSFGGAYEQYF.

The chain joins TRBV7-9 to TRBJ2-7, with D unresolved. This CDR3 spans 12 amino acids. CDR1 is SEHNR and CDR2 is FQNEAQ in the germline V gene (reference sequence). The V and J ends lost 4 bases and 3 bases respectively, with 7 bases between them. The CDR3 DNA follows: TGTGCCAGCAGCTCCCCCGACTACGAGCAGTACTTC. This gives the protein CASSSPDYEQYF.

The rearrangement uses TRBV5-1 and TRBJ2-3, with TRBD1 matching 8 bases. V gave up 4 bases and J gave up 0 bases; unmatched junction bases: 7. This CDR3 contains 16 residues. Germline loops: CDR1 SGHRS, CDR2 YFSETQ. The CDR3 nucleotides are TGCGCCAGCAGCCCGCCCTGGACAGGGAGCACAGATACGCAGTATTTT. This translates into CASSPPWTGSTDTQYF.

This clonotype came up a few times. This chain's CDR3 is CASSLEGPERDAYF. The CDR3 DNA reads TGCGCCAGCAGCTTGGAGGGTCCAGAAAGAGACGCGTATTTT. The chain employs TRBV5-1 and TRBJ2-3; D remains unclear. Germline V gene sequence: CDR1 SGHRS, CDR2 YFSETQ. The ends were cut back, 0 bases at V and 14 bases at J, with 19 bases in the middle. The CDR3 has 14 residues. Combining the CDR3 with reference TRBV5-1 and TRBJ2-3 gives the whole variable domain KAGVTQTPRYLIKTRGQQVTLSCSPISGHRSVSWYQQTPGQGLQFLFEYFSETQRNKGNFPGRFSGRQFSNSRSEMNVSTLELGDSALYLCASSLEGPERDAYFGPGTRLTVL.

The rearrangement links TRBV28 to TRBJ2-1, with a tentative D call TRBD1 (6 bases). The CDR3 extends over 16 amino acids. V shed 3 bases and J shed 6 bases, with 18 bases lying between them. CDR1 is MDHEN, CDR2 SYDVKM, per germline. CDR3 in amino acids: CASSFQGKGLSNEQFF. The CDR3 bases are TGTGCCAGCAGTTTTCAGGGGAAAGGTTTGAGCAATGAGCAGTTCTTC.

CDR3 region: CATSDRTSGRETQYF. For the CDR3, the DNA is TGTGCCACCAGTGACCGGACTAGCGGGCGAGAGACCCAGTACTTC. V usage is TRBV24-1 and J usage is TRBJ2-5; 11 nucleotides line up with TRBD2. Germline CDR1 KGHDR, CDR2 SFDVKD. The CDR3 runs 15 residues. V shed 4 bases, J shed 4 bases, and the junction held 4 bases outside the gene matches.

This CDR3 reads CASSPGSLANYEQYF. The CDR3 nucleotides are TGTGCCAGCAGCCCGGGATCGCTAGCGAACTACGAGCAGTACTTC. The chain uses TRBV12-3 or TRBV12-4 and TRBJ2-7; the D gene is possibly TRBD2 (6 bases). The CDR3 covers 15 residues. V was shortened by 6 bases and J by 3 bases, with 18 bases between the two germline ends.